This T cell receptor beta chain appears in the sequencing data of a study of shared clonotypes between healthy human individuals. Study as a whole: Two female and three male donors aged 18 to 49 were enrolled. Study-wide findings and caveats: Rarefaction exposed incomplete sorted-subset sequencing despite large depth.

Here immunoSEQ multiplex PCR was the method, and the copy in TCRdb shows in-frame clones only, minus some. The sample has under 1,100,000 clones; about 70% are singletons. In germline, CDR1 is SGHRS, CDR2 YFSETQ. The CDR3 loop spans 13 amino acids. Between the trimmed V and J ends, which lost 0 bases and 8 bases, there was a span of 8 bases. All of the donors resided in Nashville, Tennessee, and each was a Caucasian adult. Comment on this clone: The antigen is undetermined.

This chain uses TRBV5-1 with TRBJ2-2; D is undetermined. Sequenced material: memory CD4+ T cells sorted from blood. Subset noted: CD45RA-negative fraction. The TCR sequence derives from a man younger than 30 in good health. The CDR3 region is CASSLGLVGELFF. The DNA of the CDR3 is TGCGCCAGCAGCTTGGGCCTTGTTGGGGAGCTGTTTTTT.